The 17 T cell receptor beta chains in this list originate from one sample, sequenced in a study of early T cells in non-severe SARS-CoV-2 infection (dated by TCRdb to the early 2020s). Libraries were made using 5' RACE. For sequencing, a NextSeq 500 was employed. The public reads were reanalyzed by TCRdb: fastp trimming at Q25, MiXCR alignment, in-frame beta chains only. Rows with one shared CDR3 protein collapse into an entry with the most common genes and DNA. The sample records over 25,000 distinct CDR3 sequences, 6% to 8.5% of which are singletons. The biggest ten clones account for under 5% of the sample. Sequencing was carried out using whole blood. These receptors originate from an adult who was a healthcare worker with PCR-confirmed SARS-CoV-2 infection or an uninfected control (not recorded which).

This clonotype was seen many times. This CDR3 reads CASSSLGSYEQYF. The CDR3 DNA reads TGCGCCAGCAGCTCCCTCGGGTCCTACGAGCAGTACTTC. The rearrangement joins TRBV5-1 to TRBJ2-7; no firm D call. The germline V gene has CDR1 SGHRS and CDR2 YFSETQ. This CDR3 spans 13 amino acids. Deletions cut 3 bases from V and 1 base from J, with 8 bases between.

This clonotype was counted many times. The chain is built from TRBV5-1 and TRBJ1-1, with TRBD1 matching over 7 bases. Germline lookup yields CDR1 SGHRS and CDR2 YFSETQ. This CDR3 is built from 16 residues. J gave up 1 base and V 4 bases, and 10 bases lay outside the gene matches. CDR3 nucleotide sequence: TGCGCCAGCAGCCGGACCGGGACAGAGAAGAACACTGAAGCTTTCTTT. It specifies CASSRTGTEKNTEAFF.

This clonotype was recorded at least ten times. The chain uses TRBV24-1 and TRBJ1-1; the D gene is possibly TRBD1 (5 bases). Trimming shortened V by 5 bases and J by 5 bases, and 11 bases separated the two germline ends. The germline V gene encodes CDR1 KGHDR and CDR2 SFDVKD. The CDR3 is made up of 13 amino acids. The CDR3, as DNA: TGTGCCACCAGTGGGGCAGGGAGGACTGAAGCTTTCTTT. The encoded protein is CATSGAGRTEAFF.

This clonotype came up many times. V gene TRBV5-4 combines with J gene TRBJ2-7; D perhaps matches TRBD1 (5 bases). Germline V lookup: CDR1 SGHNT, CDR2 YYREEE (reference sequence). Trimming shortened V by 4 bases and J by 4 bases, and 15 bases separated the two germline ends. The CDR3 runs to 14 residues. CDR3 coding DNA: TGTGCCAGCAGCCCGCAGGGCAGAGCTTACGAGCAGTACTTC. This codes for CASSPQGRAYEQYF. The whole variable domain, filled in from reference TRBV5-4 and TRBJ2-7, reads ETGVTQSPTHLIKTRGQQVTLRCSSQSGHNTVSWYQQALGQGPQFIFQYYREEENGRGNFPPRFSGLQFPNYSSELNVNALELDDSALYLCASSPQGRAYEQYFGPGTRLTVT.

The sample holds many counts of this clonotype. This rearrangement joins TRBV7-2 to TRBJ1-1, with no clear D. Germline CDR1 SGHTA, CDR2 FQGNSA. This CDR3 is 13 amino acids long. V lost 2 bases and J 1 base, leaving 5 bases between the germline ends. CDR3 in amino acids: CASSLWRNTEAFF. Written as DNA, the CDR3 is TGTGCCAGCAGCTTATGGAGGAACACTGAAGCTTTCTTT.

This clonotype was recorded at least ten times. The chain uses TRBV18 and TRBJ2-4; TRBD2 matches 14 bases. The length of the CDR3 is 20 residues. The germline gives CDR1 KGHSH, CDR2 LQKENI. With 2 bases clipped from V and 1 base from J, the junction kept 10 bases outside the gene matches. CDR3 nucleotide sequence: TGTGCCAGCTCACCAAAACGGGGACTAGCGGGAGATTGGGCCAAAAACATTCAGTACTTC. Translation gives CASSPKRGLAGDWAKNIQYF.

Ten or more counts support this clonotype. CDR3 residues: CSASSGWRERTSYNEQFF. CDR3 nucleotide sequence: TGCAGTGCTAGTTCAGGGTGGCGGGAGCGCACCTCCTACAATGAGCAGTTCTTC. The chain combines TRBV20-1 with TRBJ2-1, with 7 bases aligning to TRBD2. The CDR3 runs to 18 residues. The V gene end was trimmed by 3 bases and the J gene end by 0 bases; junction bases not matched to a gene: 14. Germline V gives CDR1 DFQATT, CDR2 SNEGSKA (reference sequence).

This clonotype has at least ten counts. This chain links TRBV29-1 with TRBJ2-7; no clear D. Germline V gene lookup returns CDR1 SQVTM and CDR2 ANQGSEA. Deletions cut 6 bases from V and 0 bases from J, with 12 bases between. The length of the CDR3 is 13 residues. In DNA form, the CDR3 reads TGCAGCGTCGCCGACGTTAGCTCCTACGAGCAGTACTTC. It is translated as CSVADVSSYEQYF.

The CDR3, as DNA: TGTGCCAGCGGGGCGGGAGCGGTCGAGACCCAGTACTTC. As protein: CASGAGAVETQYF. The chain links TRBV27 to TRBJ2-5; TRBD2 agrees at 7 bases. The CDR3 loop spans 13 amino acids. Trimming removed 8 bases from V and 5 bases from J; junction bases left unmatched: 8. Germline CDR1 is MNHEY and CDR2 is SMNVEV (reference sequence).

In its sample, this clonotype is medium-sized (0.01 to 0.1%). The genes are TRBV7-8 and TRBJ2-3; TRBD2 might be the D (6 bases). The V gene lost 5 bases and the J gene lost 4 bases, with 10 bases spanning the gap. This CDR3 has 13 amino acids. Germline values: CDR1 SGHVS, CDR2 FQNEAQ. CDR3 coding DNA: TGTGCCAGCAGCCAGGGACTTCCAGATACGCAGTATTTT. This codes for CASSQGLPDTQYF.

This rearrangement joins TRBV27 to TRBJ2-7; 11 bases line up with TRBD2. Germline V gene data show CDR1 as MNHEY and CDR2 as SMNVEV (reference sequence). Trimming cost V 5 bases and J 4 bases; bases outside gene matches: 7. This CDR3 comprises 15 residues. This CDR3 reads CASSGFASGRYEQYF. The DNA for the CDR3 is TGTGCCAGCAGTGGGTTCGCTAGCGGGAGGTACGAGCAGTACTTC.

This clonotype was recorded at least ten times. The chain uses TRBV3-1 and TRBJ2-1, with 16 bases aligning to TRBD2. The CDR3 covers 15 residues. V was clipped by 4 bases and J by 7 bases; unmatched bases: 1. Looked up from germline, CDR1 is LGHDT and CDR2 is YNNKEL (reference sequence). The CDR3 spells CASSPGLAGGNEQFF. The CDR3 DNA follows: TGTGCCAGCAGCCCGGGACTAGCGGGAGGGAATGAGCAGTTCTTC.

This clonotype was seen ten or more times. J is TRBJ2-1 and V is TRBV30, with TRBD2 matching over 9 bases. The CDR3 extends over 14 amino acids. J gave up 4 bases and V 5 bases, and 6 bases lay outside the gene matches. Germline-derived CDR1 and CDR2 are GTSNPN and SVGIG (reference sequence). The CDR3 coding sequence is TGTGCCTGGGGGCGACTAGCGGTGTACAATGAGCAGTTCTTC. Its translation is CAWGRLAVYNEQFF.

The chain combines TRBV18 with TRBJ2-7; 11 bases are shared with TRBD2. Germline CDR1 and CDR2: KGHSH and LQKENI. CDR3 length: 14 residues. Losses at the gene ends were 3 bases for V and 5 bases for J; bases not matched to a gene: 3. CDR3 amino acids: CASSPSGREDEQYF. DNA of the CDR3: TGTGCCAGCTCACCTAGCGGGAGGGAGGACGAGCAGTACTTC.

V is TRBV5-1 and J is TRBJ1-1, with D unresolved. Trimming removed 2 bases at V and 3 bases at J, with 8 bases between. This CDR3 region has 13 residues. The germline CDR1 and CDR2 sequences are SGHRS and YFSETQ. Here the CDR3 DNA reads TGCGCCAGCAGCTTTAGTTCGGACACTGAAGCTTTCTTT. The encoded protein is CASSFSSDTEAFF. Drawing the rest from reference TRBV5-1 and TRBJ1-1, the complete variable domain is KAGVTQTPRYLIKTRGQQVTLSCSPISGHRSVSWYQQTPGQGLQFLFEYFSETQRNKGNFPGRFSGRQFSNSRSEMNVSTLELGDSALYLCASSFSSDTEAFFGQGTRLTVV.

This clonotype was seen at least ten times. The chain carries TRBV5-6 and TRBJ2-5; D unresolved. Germline CDR1 is SGHDT and CDR2 is YYEEEE. With 7 bases removed from V and 1 base from J, the gap between germline ends came to 11 bases. The CDR3 is 13 amino acids. DNA for the CDR3: TGTGCCAGCGCTAGGTGGTTCCAAGAGACCCAGTACTTC. Translating it yields CASARWFQETQYF.

A note on this clonotype: A read error may explain this, as a much larger clone is one base away. The CDR3 DNA is TGTGCCAGCAGCCCTAGTCATGAGCGGTTCTTC. Its translation is CASSPSHERFF. The rearrangement joins TRBV7-9 to TRBJ2-1, with no clear D. Germline lookup yields CDR1 SEHNR and CDR2 FQNEAQ (reference sequence). The CDR3 length is 11 residues.